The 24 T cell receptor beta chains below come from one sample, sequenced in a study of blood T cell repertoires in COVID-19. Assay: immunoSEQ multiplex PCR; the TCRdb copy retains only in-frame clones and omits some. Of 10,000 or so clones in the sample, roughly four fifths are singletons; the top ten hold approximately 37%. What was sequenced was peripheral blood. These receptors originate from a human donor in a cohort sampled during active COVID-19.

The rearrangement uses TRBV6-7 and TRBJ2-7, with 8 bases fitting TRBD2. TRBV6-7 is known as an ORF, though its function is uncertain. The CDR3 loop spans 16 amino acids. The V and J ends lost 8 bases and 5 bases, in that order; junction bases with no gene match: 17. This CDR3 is CASPHPRGSGGDEQYF. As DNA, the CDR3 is TGTGCCAGCCCCCACCCCCGGGGCAGCGGGGGCGACGAGCAGTACTTC.

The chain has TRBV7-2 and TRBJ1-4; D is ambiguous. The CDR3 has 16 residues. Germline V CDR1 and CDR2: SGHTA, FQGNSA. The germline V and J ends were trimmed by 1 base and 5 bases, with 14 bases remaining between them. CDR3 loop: CASSLGFTPQNEKLFF. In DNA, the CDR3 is TGTGCCAGCAGCTTAGGGTTTACACCACAAAATGAAAAACTGTTTTTT.

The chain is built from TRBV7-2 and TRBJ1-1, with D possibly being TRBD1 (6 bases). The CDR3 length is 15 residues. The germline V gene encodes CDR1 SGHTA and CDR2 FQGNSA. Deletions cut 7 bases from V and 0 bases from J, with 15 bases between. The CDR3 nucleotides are TGTGCCAGCAACCCACAGGGTGGGGTGAACACTGAAGCTTTCTTT. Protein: CASNPQGGVNTEAFF.

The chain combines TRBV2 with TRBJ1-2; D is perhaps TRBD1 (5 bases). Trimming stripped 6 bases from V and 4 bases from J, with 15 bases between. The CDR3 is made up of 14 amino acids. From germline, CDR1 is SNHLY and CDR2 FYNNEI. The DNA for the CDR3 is TGTGCCAGCAGCCGCGAACAGGTATTCTATGGCTACACCTTC. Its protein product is CASSREQVFYGYTF.

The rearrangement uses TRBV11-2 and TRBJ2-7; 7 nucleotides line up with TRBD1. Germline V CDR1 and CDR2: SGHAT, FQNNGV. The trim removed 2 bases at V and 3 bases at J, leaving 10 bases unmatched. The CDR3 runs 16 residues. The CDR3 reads CASSLRTGVPLYEQYF. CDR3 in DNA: TGTGCCAGCAGCTTACGCACAGGGGTTCCCCTCTACGAGCAGTACTTC.

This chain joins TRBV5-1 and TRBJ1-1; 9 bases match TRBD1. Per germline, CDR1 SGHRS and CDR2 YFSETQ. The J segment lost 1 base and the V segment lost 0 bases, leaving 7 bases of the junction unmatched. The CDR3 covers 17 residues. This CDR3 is CASSLGLRTGANTEAFF. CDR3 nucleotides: TGCGCCAGCAGCTTGGGACTAAGGACAGGGGCGAACACTGAAGCTTTCTTT.

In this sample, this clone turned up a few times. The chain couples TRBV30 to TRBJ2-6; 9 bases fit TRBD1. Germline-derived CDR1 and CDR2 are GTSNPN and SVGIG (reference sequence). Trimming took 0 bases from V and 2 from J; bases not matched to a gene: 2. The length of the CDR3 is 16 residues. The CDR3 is CAWSVTGGTGANVLTF. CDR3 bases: TGTGCCTGGAGTGTGACAGGGGGTACTGGGGCCAACGTCCTGACTTTC.

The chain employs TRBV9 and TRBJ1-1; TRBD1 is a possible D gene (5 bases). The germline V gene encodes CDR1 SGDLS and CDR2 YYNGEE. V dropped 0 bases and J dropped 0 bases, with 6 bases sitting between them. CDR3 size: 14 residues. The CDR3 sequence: CASSVEGLNTEAFF. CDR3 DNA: TGTGCCAGCAGCGTAGAGGGGTTGAACACTGAAGCTTTCTTT.

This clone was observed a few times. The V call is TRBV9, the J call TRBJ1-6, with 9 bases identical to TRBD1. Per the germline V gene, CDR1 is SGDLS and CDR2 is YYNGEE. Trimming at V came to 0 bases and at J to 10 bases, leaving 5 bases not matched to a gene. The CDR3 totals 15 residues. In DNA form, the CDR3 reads TGTGCCAGCAGCGTAGCGGACAGGGGTTTGTCACCCCTCCACTTT. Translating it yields CASSVADRGLSPLHF. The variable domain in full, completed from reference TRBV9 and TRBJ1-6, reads DSGVTQTPKHLITATGQRVTLRCSPRSGDLSVYWYQQSLDQGLQFLIQYYNGEERAKGNILERFSAQQFPDLHSELNLSSLELGDSALYFCASSVADRGLSPLHFGNGTRLTVT.

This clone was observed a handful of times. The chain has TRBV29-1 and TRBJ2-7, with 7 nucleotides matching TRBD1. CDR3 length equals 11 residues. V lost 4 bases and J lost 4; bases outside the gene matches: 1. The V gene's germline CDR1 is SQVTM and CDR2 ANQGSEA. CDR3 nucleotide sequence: TGCAGCGTTGGGGGACAGTACGAGCAGTACTTC. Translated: CSVGGQYEQYF.

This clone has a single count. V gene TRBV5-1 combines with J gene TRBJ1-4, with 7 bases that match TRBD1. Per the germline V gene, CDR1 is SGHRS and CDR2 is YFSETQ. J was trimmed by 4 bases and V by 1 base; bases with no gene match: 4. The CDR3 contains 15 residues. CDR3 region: CASSLRGQGNEKLFF. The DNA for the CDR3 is TGCGCCAGCAGCTTGAGGGGGCAGGGTAATGAAAAACTGTTTTTT.

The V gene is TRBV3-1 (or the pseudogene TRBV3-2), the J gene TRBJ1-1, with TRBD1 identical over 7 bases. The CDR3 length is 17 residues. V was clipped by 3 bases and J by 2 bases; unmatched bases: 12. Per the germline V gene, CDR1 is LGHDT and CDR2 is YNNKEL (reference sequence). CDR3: CASSHPKTGYGNTEAFF. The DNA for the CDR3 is TGTGCCAGCAGCCACCCTAAGACAGGGTACGGTAACACTGAAGCTTTCTTT.

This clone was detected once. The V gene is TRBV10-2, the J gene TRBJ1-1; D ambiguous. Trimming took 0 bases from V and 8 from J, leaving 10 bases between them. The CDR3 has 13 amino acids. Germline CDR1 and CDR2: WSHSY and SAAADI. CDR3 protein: CASSESAGPEAFF. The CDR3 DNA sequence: TGCGCCAGCAGTGAGTCAGCTGGGCCCGAAGCTTTCTTT.

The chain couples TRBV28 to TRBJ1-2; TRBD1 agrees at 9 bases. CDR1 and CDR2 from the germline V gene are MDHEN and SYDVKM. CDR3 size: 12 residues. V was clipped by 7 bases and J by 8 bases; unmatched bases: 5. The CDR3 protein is CASNTGGAGYTF. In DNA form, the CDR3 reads TGTGCCAGCAATACAGGGGGCGCGGGCTACACCTTC.

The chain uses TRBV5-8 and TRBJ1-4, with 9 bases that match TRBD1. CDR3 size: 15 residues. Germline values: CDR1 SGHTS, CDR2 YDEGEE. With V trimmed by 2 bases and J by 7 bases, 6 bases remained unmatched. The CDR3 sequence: CASSLTGTGSEKLFF. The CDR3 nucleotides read TGTGCCAGCAGCTTAACCGGGACAGGGAGTGAAAAACTGTTTTTT.

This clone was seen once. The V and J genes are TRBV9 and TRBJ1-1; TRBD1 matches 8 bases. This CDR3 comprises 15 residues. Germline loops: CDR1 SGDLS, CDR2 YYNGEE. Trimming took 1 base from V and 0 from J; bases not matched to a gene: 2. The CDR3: CASSVQDRVNTEAFF. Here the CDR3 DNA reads TGTGCCAGCAGCGTACAGGACAGGGTGAACACTGAAGCTTTCTTT.

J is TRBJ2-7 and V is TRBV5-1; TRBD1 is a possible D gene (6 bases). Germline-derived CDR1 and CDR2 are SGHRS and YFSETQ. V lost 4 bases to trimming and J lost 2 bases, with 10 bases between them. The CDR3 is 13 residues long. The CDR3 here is CASSPGQTYEQYF. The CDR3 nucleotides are TGCGCCAGCAGCCCAGGACAGACCTACGAGCAGTACTTC.

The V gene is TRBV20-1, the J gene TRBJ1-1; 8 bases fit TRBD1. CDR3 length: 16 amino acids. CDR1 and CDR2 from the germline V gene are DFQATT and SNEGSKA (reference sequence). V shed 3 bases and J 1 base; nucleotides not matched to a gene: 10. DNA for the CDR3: TGCAGTGCTAGTGGGGTCCGAGACAGGGGGAACACTGAAGCTTTCTTT. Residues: CSASGVRDRGNTEAFF.

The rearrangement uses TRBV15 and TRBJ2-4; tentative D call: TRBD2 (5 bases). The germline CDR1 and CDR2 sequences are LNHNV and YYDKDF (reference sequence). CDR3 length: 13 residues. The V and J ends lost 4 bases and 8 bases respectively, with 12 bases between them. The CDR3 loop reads CATSTGNGDIQYF. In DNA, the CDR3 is TGTGCCACCAGCACTGGAAACGGGGACATTCAGTACTTC.

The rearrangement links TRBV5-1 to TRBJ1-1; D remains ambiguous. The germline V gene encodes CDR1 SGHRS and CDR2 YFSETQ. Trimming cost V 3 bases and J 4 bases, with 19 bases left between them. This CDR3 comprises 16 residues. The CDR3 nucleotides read TGCGCCAGCAGCTCCCAACCCCCCGGCGGATTCACTGAAGCTTTCTTT. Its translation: CASSSQPPGGFTEAFF.

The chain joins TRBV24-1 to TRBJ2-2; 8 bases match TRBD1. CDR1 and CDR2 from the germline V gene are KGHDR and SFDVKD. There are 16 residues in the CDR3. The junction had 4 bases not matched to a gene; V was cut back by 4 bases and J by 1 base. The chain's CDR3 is CATSDPGQGNTGELFF. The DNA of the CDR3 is TGTGCCACCAGTGACCCCGGACAGGGGAACACCGGGGAGCTGTTTTTT.

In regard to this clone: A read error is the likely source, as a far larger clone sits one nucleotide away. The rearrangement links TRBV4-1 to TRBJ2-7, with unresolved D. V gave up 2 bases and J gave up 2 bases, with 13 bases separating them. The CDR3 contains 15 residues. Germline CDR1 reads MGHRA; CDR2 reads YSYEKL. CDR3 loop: CASSQYDWSTYEQYF. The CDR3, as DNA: TGCGCCAGCAGCCAATACGACTGGTCAACCTACGAGCAGTACTTC.

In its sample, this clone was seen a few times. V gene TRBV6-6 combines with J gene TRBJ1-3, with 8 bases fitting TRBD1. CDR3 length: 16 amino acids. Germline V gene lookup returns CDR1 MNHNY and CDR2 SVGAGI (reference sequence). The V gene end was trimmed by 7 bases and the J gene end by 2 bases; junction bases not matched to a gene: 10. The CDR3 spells CASTKGQEGPGNTIYF. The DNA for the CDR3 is TGTGCCAGCACCAAGGGACAGGAAGGTCCTGGAAACACCATATATTTT.

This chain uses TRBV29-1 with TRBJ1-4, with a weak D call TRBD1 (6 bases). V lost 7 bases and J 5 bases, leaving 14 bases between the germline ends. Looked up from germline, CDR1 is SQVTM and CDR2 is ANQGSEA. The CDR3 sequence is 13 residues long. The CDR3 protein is CSASDSWNEKLFF. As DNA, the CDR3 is TGCAGCGCCTCGGACAGCTGGAATGAAAAACTGTTTTTT.